The clone carrying this T cell receptor beta chain was recorded a few times. The antigen remains undetermined. These data belong to a study of T-cell memory formation after mild COVID-19. Study in general: Largely, TCR clusters stayed within a single donor.

Employing constant-segment primers, 5'RACE generated TCR alpha and TCR beta cDNA libraries bearing sample barcodes and UMIs. TCRdb fed the 5' RACE reads into MiXCR, producing one record per CDR3 protein. This sample yields 450,000 to 650,000 distinct CDR3 sequences, of which about 20% are seen a single time; 12% belongs to the top ten. Study outcomes and limitations: Clones from the second wave (peaking day 37) had unconfirmed SARS-CoV-2 specificity.

The CDR3 is made up of 16 amino acids. Germline trimming cut 3 bases from V and 9 bases from J; bases unmatched to any gene: 8. This TCR was recovered from an adult woman who had mild COVID-19 (a few samples of this study predate the infection). Cell type and time point are not known. V gene TRBV12-3 or TRBV12-4 combines with J gene TRBJ1-6; 10 nucleotides match TRBD1. Sequenced input: PBMCs or a T cell subset sorted from them (not recorded which). Written as DNA, the CDR3 is TGTGCCAGCAGTTTCATCGGGACAGGGGTCGGTTCACCCCTCCACTTT. The encoded protein is CASSFIGTGVGSPLHF.